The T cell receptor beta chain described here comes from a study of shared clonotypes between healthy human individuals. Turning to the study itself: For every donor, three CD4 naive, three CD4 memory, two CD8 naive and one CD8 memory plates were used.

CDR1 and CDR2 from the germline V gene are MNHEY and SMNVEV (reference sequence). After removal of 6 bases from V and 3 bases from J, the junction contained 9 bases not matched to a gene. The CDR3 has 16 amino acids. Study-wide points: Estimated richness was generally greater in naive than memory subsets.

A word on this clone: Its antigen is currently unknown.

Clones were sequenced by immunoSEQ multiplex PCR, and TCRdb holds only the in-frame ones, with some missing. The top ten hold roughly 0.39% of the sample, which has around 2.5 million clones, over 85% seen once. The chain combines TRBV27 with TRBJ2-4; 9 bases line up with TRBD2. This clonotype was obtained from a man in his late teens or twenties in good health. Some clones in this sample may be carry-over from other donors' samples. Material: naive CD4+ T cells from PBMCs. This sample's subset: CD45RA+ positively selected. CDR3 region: CASRQMTSGFKNIQYF. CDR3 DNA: TGTGCCAGCAGGCAAATGACTAGCGGCTTCAAAAACATTCAGTACTTC.